These T cell receptor beta chains were read from a single sample in a study of cytomegalovirus exposure and HLA in healthy donors. Data came from immunoSEQ multiplex PCR; TCRdb stores just in-frame clones and leaves some out. The sample yields some 150,000 clones, around 69% seen once. Sequenced material: PBMCs. The source is a man in his sixties in good health and CMV-seronegative. The CDR3 runs from the conserved cysteine through the conserved F or W. Each record gives: J gene, V gene, clone size, D gene, CDR3 protein, CDR3 DNA. A D gene is named only where the DNA matches it firmly. The listing skips clone size in some rows; elsewhere it reads once, few, many or a size class.

>TRBJ2-1|TRBV30|few|NA
CAWNGGNEQFF
TGTGCCTGGAACGGGGGCAATGAGCAGTTCTTC
>TRBJ2-5|TRBV9|NA|TRBD1
CASSPRDRGFQETQYF
TGTGCCAGCAGCCCTCGGGACAGGGGATTTCAAGAGACCCAGTACTTC
>TRBJ2-3|TRBV28|NA|NA
CALRGGVSTDTQYF
TGTGCCTTGAGAGGGGGGGTAAGCACAGATACGCAGTATTTT
>TRBJ2-3|TRBV7-3|once|TRBD2
CASSRQGSGGGTDTQYF
TGTGCCAGCAGCCGCCAGGGTAGCGGGGGCGGGACAGATACGCAGTATTTT
>TRBJ1-4|TRBV28|NA|NA
CASSSSSLNEKLFF
TGTGCCAGCAGTTCCAGTTCTCTTAATGAAAAACTGTTTTTT
>TRBJ2-1|TRBV11-3|NA|TRBD1
CASSIGTGSRDEQFF
TGTGCCAGCAGCATCGGGACAGGGAGTAGGGATGAGCAGTTCTTC
>TRBJ1-4|TRBV19|NA|TRBD1
CASSSTPGQGATNEKLFF
TGTGCCAGTAGTTCAACGCCGGGACAGGGTGCAACTAATGAAAAACTGTTTTTT
>TRBJ1-2|TRBV7-9|NA|NA
CASSRQDLNYGYTF
TGTGCCAGCAGTCGACAGGATCTTAACTATGGCTACACCTTC
>TRBJ1-1|TRBV19|NA|NA
CASNIGQNEAFF
TGTGCCAGTAATATAGGACAGAATGAAGCTTTCTTT
>TRBJ1-3|TRBV5-4|NA|TRBD1
CASSFGQVTGNTIYF
TGTGCCAGCAGCTTCGGACAGGTCACTGGAAACACCATATATTTT
>TRBJ2-3|TRBV25-1|NA|NA
CASIGGLSTDTQYF
TGTGCCAGCATCGGGGGGCTATCGACAGATACGCAGTATTTT
>TRBJ2-7|TRBV30|few|NA
CAWSSFSGLINEQYF
TGTGCCTGGAGTTCTTTTTCAGGGTTGATAAACGAGCAGTACTTC
>TRBJ2-6|TRBV27|NA|NA
CASSSSSGANVLTF
TGTGCCAGCAGTTCCAGCTCTGGGGCCAACGTCCTGACTTTC
>TRBJ2-3|TRBV6-6|NA|NA
CASRPPGGDTQYF
TGTGCCAGCAGGCCACCCGGGGGAGATACGCAGTATTTT
>TRBJ2-2|TRBV10-3|NA|TRBD1
CAVSGQGVSGELFF
TGTGCCGTATCGGGACAGGGGGTTTCCGGGGAGCTGTTTTTT
>TRBJ2-3|TRBV19|NA|NA
CASSPGSPVEYF
TGTGCCAGTAGTCCGGGAAGCCCTGTAGAGTATTTT
>TRBJ1-2|TRBV7-2|NA|TRBD1
CASSQRTGEGYGYTF
TGTGCCAGCAGCCAGAGGACAGGGGAGGGCTATGGCTACACCTTC
>TRBJ2-3|TRBV29-1|NA|TRBD2
CSVGGSGGGTDTQYF
TGCAGCGTTGGGGGTAGCGGGGGGGGAACAGATACGCAGTATTTT
>TRBJ2-5|TRBV7-3|once|NA
CASSLGVQETQYF
TGTGCCAGCAGCTTGGGCGTGCAAGAGACCCAGTACTTC
>TRBJ2-2|TRBV4-2|NA|TRBD1
CASSQGTGGTGELFF
TGTGCCAGCAGCCAAGGGACAGGTGGCACCGGGGAGCTGTTTTTT
>TRBJ2-3|TRBV5-1|NA|TRBD2
CASSFSSGDGGDTQYF
TGCGCCAGCAGCTTTTCGAGCGGGGACGGGGGAGATACGCAGTATTTT
>TRBJ2-7|TRBV7-9|few|NA
CASSRGQTKQYF
TGTGCCAGCAGCCGAGGACAGACGAAGCAGTACTTC
>TRBJ2-5|TRBV9|few|TRBD2
CASSVAENGGYQETQYF
TGTGCCAGCAGCGTAGCTGAAAACGGGGGGTACCAAGAGACCCAGTACTTC
>TRBJ2-2|TRBV4-3|NA|NA
CASSQDFSSGELFF
TGCGCCAGCAGCCAAGATTTTTCGTCCGGGGAGCTGTTTTTT
>TRBJ2-2|TRBV6-1|once|TRBD1
CASSQTGDTGELFF
TGTGCCAGCAGTCAGACAGGGGACACCGGGGAGCTGTTTTTT
>TRBJ1-5|TRBV7-2|NA|NA
CASSLERQDQPQHF
TGTGCCAGCAGCTTAGAGAGACAGGATCAGCCCCAGCATTTT
>TRBJ2-7|TRBV7-9|NA|TRBD1
CSSSFGQGAYEQYF
TGTTCCAGCAGCTTCGGACAGGGAGCCTACGAGCAGTACTTC
>TRBJ2-5|TRBV11-1|NA|NA
CASRQLETQYF
TGTGCCAGCAGGCAACTTGAGACCCAGTACTTC
>TRBJ2-3|TRBV5-1|NA|TRBD2
CASSRDGGSSDTQYF
TGCGCCAGCTCTCGGGACGGGGGGTCCTCCGATACGCAGTATTTT
>TRBJ1-4|TRBV28|once|NA
CASTTAAGGDEKLFF
TGTGCCAGCACCACCGCGGCGGGCGGCGATGAAAAACTGTTTTTT
>TRBJ2-7|TRBV9|once|NA
CASSVVQGGEQYF
TGTGCCAGCAGCGTAGTACAGGGTGGCGAGCAGTACTTC
>TRBJ2-1|TRBV15|NA|TRBD2
CATCLRRAGIWNEQFF
TGTGCCACGTGTTTAAGGCGAGCGGGAATCTGGAATGAGCAGTTCTTC
>TRBJ2-7|TRBV28|NA|TRBD2
CASRFSGRHYEQYF
TGTGCCAGCAGGTTTAGCGGGAGACACTACGAGCAGTACTTC